One and the same sample provided the 20 T cell receptor beta chains below, sequenced in a study of cytomegalovirus exposure and HLA in healthy donors. Amplification used 60 Vbeta primers and 13 Jbeta primers. Profiling relied on immunoSEQ multiplex PCR, and the TCRdb table lists in-frame clones only, not all of them. The repertoire consists of 90,000 to 120,000 clones, with about 75% occurring once and the leading ten covering roughly 15%. Sequenced: PBMCs. These receptors all stem from a male donor in good health and CMV-seropositive.

The table lists this clone with a few counts. This sequence joins TRBV29-1 and TRBJ2-2; 12 nucleotides align to TRBD2. The ends lost 7 bases at V and 7 bases at J; junction bases unmatched: 10. Germline CDR1 and CDR2: SQVTM and ANQGSEA. The CDR3 length is 15 residues. This CDR3 reads CSASLAGGPNGELFF. The CDR3 nucleotides read TGCAGCGCCTCTCTAGCGGGGGGGCCGAACGGGGAGCTGTTTTTT.

In DNA, the CDR3 is TGTGCCAGCAGCTTGGGCTCGGGCACAGATACGCAGTATTTT. This codes for CASSLGSGTDTQYF. The V and J genes are TRBV7-9 and TRBJ2-3; D uncertain. Germline values: CDR1 SEHNR, CDR2 FQNEAQ (reference sequence). There are 14 residues in the CDR3. V was cut by 3 bases and J by 1 base, with 8 bases left in between. The full variable domain, in which reference TRBV7-9 and TRBJ2-3 provide the parts outside the CDR3, is DTGVSQNPRHKITKRGQNVTFRCDPISEHNRLYWYRQTLGQGPEFLTYFQNEAQLEKSRLLSDRFSAERPKGSFSTLEIQRTEQGDSAMYLCASSLGSGTDTQYFGPGTRLTVL.

This chain connects TRBV15 to TRBJ2-2; 16 nucleotides line up with TRBD2. V trimming: 2 bases; J trimming: 5 bases; junction bases outside the gene matches: 8. The CDR3 has 19 residues. Germline V gene data show CDR1 as LNHNV and CDR2 as YYDKDF (reference sequence). In nucleotides, the CDR3 is TGTGCCACCAGCAGATCTCCGGGACTAGCGGGGGGGCGTACCGGGGAGCTGTTTTTT. Translation: CATSRSPGLAGGRTGELFF. The variable domain in full, with the rest retrieved from reference TRBV15 and TRBJ2-2, is DAMVIQNPRYQVTQFGKPVTLSCSQTLNHNVMYWYQQKSSQAPKLLFHYYDKDFNNEADTPDNFQSRRPNTSFCFLDIRSPGLGDTAMYLCATSRSPGLAGGRTGELFFGEGSRLTVL.

This clone showed up just a few times. V and J are TRBV6-5 and TRBJ1-1; D not resolved. The CDR3 contains 15 residues. V gave up 5 bases and J gave up 4 bases, with 17 bases separating them. From germline, CDR1 is MNHEY and CDR2 SVGAGI. CDR3 residues: CASSRRVFGGTEAFF. The CDR3 DNA follows: TGTGCCAGCAGTCGCCGTGTTTTCGGAGGCACTGAAGCTTTCTTT.

This clone showed up just a few times. The CDR3 DNA sequence: TGTGCCAGCAGTGGGACTAGCGGGGACTACAATGAGCAGTTCTTC. Translated, it gives CASSGTSGDYNEQFF. The rearrangement joins TRBV6-4 to TRBJ2-1; 12 nucleotides agree with TRBD2. This CDR3 has 15 residues. CDR1 MRHNA and CDR2 SNTAGT come from the germline V gene. The ends lost 4 bases at V and 3 bases at J; junction bases unmatched: 1.

The chain recombines TRBV9 with TRBJ2-2, with D possibly TRBD2 on 6 matching bases. Trimming pared 4 bases from V and 0 bases from J, leaving 13 bases between. The CDR3 runs to 16 residues. Germline lookup yields CDR1 SGDLS and CDR2 YYNGEE. The CDR3, as DNA: TGTGCCAGCAGCATTACGGGGGACCCGAACACCGGGGAGCTGTTTTTT. Protein sequence: CASSITGDPNTGELFF.

The rearrangement links TRBV9 to TRBJ2-3, with 11 bases fitting TRBD2. The junction had 5 bases not matched to a gene; V was cut back by 3 bases and J by 5 bases. Germline V lookup: CDR1 SGDLS, CDR2 YYNGEE. This CDR3 is built from 15 residues. The CDR3 DNA reads TGTGCCAGCAGCGCCCCTAGCGGGGGGATAGATACGCAGTATTTT. This gives the protein CASSAPSGGIDTQYF. Full variable domain (missing parts from reference TRBV9 and TRBJ2-3): DSGVTQTPKHLITATGQRVTLRCSPRSGDLSVYWYQQSLDQGLQFLIQYYNGEERAKGNILERFSAQQFPDLHSELNLSSLELGDSALYFCASSAPSGGIDTQYFGPGTRLTVL.

The V gene is TRBV5-4, the J gene TRBJ2-1; a possible D gene is TRBD2 (5 bases). CDR1 is SGHNT and CDR2 is YYREEE in the germline V gene (reference sequence). The V end was cut by 2 bases, the J end by 7 bases, with 7 bases between. The CDR3 spans 12 residues. CDR3 amino acids: CASSFTRNEQFF. The CDR3 DNA reads TGTGCCAGCAGCTTCACTAGAAATGAGCAGTTCTTC.

In its sample, this clone was seen many times. The V and J genes are TRBV2 and TRBJ1-5; TRBD1 aligns across 10 bases. V lost 8 bases, J lost 4 bases, and 2 bases stayed unmatched. This CDR3 spans 13 amino acids. Germline lookup yields CDR1 SNHLY and CDR2 FYNNEI. The CDR3 nucleotides read TGTGCCAGCGGACAGGGGGAAAATCAGCCCCAGCATTTT. As protein: CASGQGENQPQHF. The full variable domain, in which reference TRBV2 and TRBJ1-5 provide the parts outside the CDR3, is EPEVTQTPSHQVTQMGQEVILRCVPISNHLYFYWYRQILGQKVEFLVSFYNNEISEKSEIFDDQFSVERPDGSNFTLKIRSTKLEDSAMYFCASGQGENQPQHFGDGTRLSIL.

This chain uses TRBV27 with TRBJ2-7; 7 bases fit TRBD1. With 5 bases clipped from V and 6 bases from J, the junction kept 16 bases outside the gene matches. The CDR3 extends over 16 amino acids. The germline gives CDR1 MNHEY, CDR2 SMNVEV (reference sequence). CDR3 sequence (DNA): TGTGCCAGCAGTGCCAAAGGGGGCCCCCCGTCGGGCGAGCAGTACTTC. Translating it yields CASSAKGGPPSGEQYF.

Details on this clone: Other DNA variants within this sample encode the same CDR3. V and J are TRBV2 and TRBJ1-1; 7 nucleotides match TRBD1. CDR1 and CDR2 from the germline V gene are SNHLY and FYNNEI. Trimming cost V 1 base and J 4 bases; bases outside gene matches: 0. CDR3 size: 13 residues. CDR3 bases: TGTGCCAGCAGTGAAGGACAGGGCACTGAAGCTTTCTTT. Translation gives CASSEGQGTEAFF.

The chain joins TRBV4-1 to TRBJ1-1, with 8 bases aligning to TRBD1. CDR3 length: 16 residues. Losses at the gene ends were 0 bases for V and 6 bases for J; bases not matched to a gene: 9. Germline CDR1 is MGHRA and CDR2 is YSYEKL. The CDR3 loop is CASSQEGQGSPPEAFF. CDR3 DNA sequence: TGCGCCAGCAGCCAAGAAGGACAGGGTTCCCCCCCTGAAGCTTTCTTT.

This clone was counted only a few times. V usage is TRBV6-5 and J usage is TRBJ1-6, with D maybe TRBD1 (6 bases). Trimming took 5 bases from V and 6 from J, leaving 8 bases between them. The V gene's germline CDR1 is MNHEY and CDR2 SVGAGI. The CDR3 is 13 residues long. The CDR3, as DNA: TGTGCCAGCAGTCGGACAGCTAATTCACCCCTCCACTTT. Translating it yields CASSRTANSPLHF.

This clone was counted once. This chain joins TRBV11-3 and TRBJ1-1, with TRBD1 as a possible D gene (5 bases). The CDR3 loop spans 14 amino acids. Looked up from germline, CDR1 is SGHNT and CDR2 is YENEEA. The ends were cut back, 2 bases at V and 8 bases at J, with 15 bases in the middle. In DNA, the CDR3 is TGTGCCAGCAGCTTATCCCGTATACGACAGGAAGCTTTCTTT. Translating it yields CASSLSRIRQEAFF.

Written as DNA, the CDR3 is TGTGCCAGCAGGACTGGACTAGCGGAGACTTACAATGAGCAGTTCTTC. This translates into CASRTGLAETYNEQFF. V gene TRBV27 combines with J gene TRBJ2-1; 10 nucleotides line up with TRBD2. Per germline, CDR1 MNHEY and CDR2 SMNVEV (reference sequence). After removal of 6 bases from V and 4 bases from J, the junction contained 9 bases not matched to a gene. The CDR3 runs to 16 residues.

The chain links TRBV4-1 to TRBJ1-1; D remains unclear. Trimming stripped 1 base from V and 0 bases from J, with 12 bases between. This CDR3 is built from 16 residues. From germline, CDR1 is MGHRA and CDR2 YSYEKL. CDR3 sequence: CASSQASARLNTEAFF. CDR3 sequence (DNA): TGCGCCAGCAGCCAAGCTTCGGCCAGGCTGAACACTGAAGCTTTCTTT.

This rearrangement joins TRBV5-6 to TRBJ1-1; D unresolved. V lost 3 bases, J lost 4 bases, and 10 bases lay in between. This CDR3 spans 13 amino acids. Germline V gene lookup returns CDR1 SGHDT and CDR2 YYEEEE. In DNA form, the CDR3 reads TGTGCCAGCAGCTGGGCCCGGGGCACTGAAGCTTTCTTT. Translated: CASSWARGTEAFF.

This clone was picked up a small number of times. Germline and junction disagree at one end, which may indicate a read error. The V call is TRBV5-1, the J call TRBJ1-2, with D unclear. The CDR3 covers 13 residues. Germline loops: CDR1 SGHRS, CDR2 YFSETQ. The CDR3 here is CASSWPQIDGYTF. In nucleotides, the CDR3 is TGTGCCAGCAGCTGGCCACAGATTGATGGCTACACCTTC.

The sample holds one count of this clone. The chain has TRBV13 and TRBJ1-3, with TRBD1 matching 9 bases. This CDR3 spans 20 amino acids. V was pared by 4 bases and J by 4 bases, with 20 bases of the junction left unmatched. Germline lookup yields CDR1 PRHDT and CDR2 FYEKMQ (reference sequence). CDR3 protein: CASSSIRDRALVWEGNTIYF. CDR3 DNA sequence: TGTGCCAGCAGCTCAATCCGGGACAGGGCTCTGGTGTGGGAGGGAAACACCATATATTTT. The full variable domain, in which reference TRBV13 and TRBJ1-3 provide the parts outside the CDR3, is AAGVIQSPRHLIKEKRETATLKCYPIPRHDTVYWYQQGPGQDPQFLISFYEKMQSDKGSIPDRFSAQQFSDYHSELNMSSLELGDSALYFCASSSIRDRALVWEGNTIYFGEGSWLTVV.

The chain combines TRBV19 with TRBJ1-5; maybe TRBD1 (6 bases). CDR1 LNHDA and CDR2 SQIVND come from the germline V gene (reference sequence). V lost 3 bases and J lost 3, with 9 bases in between. There are 14 residues in the CDR3. The chain's CDR3 is CASSISGDNQPQHF. DNA of the CDR3: TGTGCCAGTAGTATCTCAGGGGACAATCAGCCCCAGCATTTT.